This T cell receptor beta chain was retrieved from a study of vaccination and CD4 T cells after COVID-19. Study outcomes and limitations: The study found that a median approximately 84% of reactive clones in convalescent patients appeared only post-vaccination.

About this clonotype: Its target is not known.

The treatment: approximately nine-day PBMC culture with coronavirus spike peptide pools or control peptides (ViraFEST assay). Investigators obtained the unexposed donor's CD4+ T cells before the COVID-19 pandemic (2011-2018). Once peptide pools had expanded antigen-specific T cells, ViraFEST sequenced TCRs. Sequenced with the Oncomine TCR Beta short-read assay was DNA taken from cultured CD4+ T cells. TCRdb itself ran the PCR reads through MiXCR, one entry per CDR3 protein. The table records 2,000 to 2,500 distinct CDR3 sequences, approximately 65% of them present only once. V gave up 2 bases and J gave up 3 bases; unmatched junction bases: 3. CDR1 and CDR2 from the germline V gene are MDHEN and SYDVKM. The CDR3 covers 14 residues.

This TCR derives from a human donor in good health. The source material was CD4+ T cells from blood, cultured in vitro. The V gene is TRBV28, the J gene TRBJ1-2, with 7 positions matching TRBD1. For the CDR3, the DNA is TGTGCCAGCAGTTTACTTCAGGGGGACTATGGCTACACCTTC. Its protein is CASSLLQGDYGYTF.